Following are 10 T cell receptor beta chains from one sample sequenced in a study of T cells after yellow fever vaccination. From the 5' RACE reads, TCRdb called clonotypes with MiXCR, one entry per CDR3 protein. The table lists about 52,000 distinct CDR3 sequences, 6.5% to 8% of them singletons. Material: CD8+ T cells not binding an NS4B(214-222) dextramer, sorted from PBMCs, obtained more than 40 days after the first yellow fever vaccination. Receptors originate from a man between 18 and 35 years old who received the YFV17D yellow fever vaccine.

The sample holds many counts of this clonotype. The CDR3 spells CASSSRQGPTYEQYF. The CDR3 DNA reads TGCGCCAGCAGCTCCAGACAGGGCCCTACCTACGAGCAGTACTTC. The V and J genes are TRBV4-1 and TRBJ2-7, with TRBD1 matching 7 bases. The CDR3 spans 15 residues. J lost 2 bases, V lost 5 bases, and 9 bases had no gene match. Germline CDR1 reads MGHRA; CDR2 reads YSYEKL.

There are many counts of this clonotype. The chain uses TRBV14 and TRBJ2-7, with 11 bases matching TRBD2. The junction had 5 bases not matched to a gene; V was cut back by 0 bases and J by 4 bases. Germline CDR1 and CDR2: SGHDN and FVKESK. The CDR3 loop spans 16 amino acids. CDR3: CASSQETSGGAYEQYF. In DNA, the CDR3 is TGTGCCAGCAGCCAAGAAACTAGCGGGGGAGCTTACGAGCAGTACTTC.

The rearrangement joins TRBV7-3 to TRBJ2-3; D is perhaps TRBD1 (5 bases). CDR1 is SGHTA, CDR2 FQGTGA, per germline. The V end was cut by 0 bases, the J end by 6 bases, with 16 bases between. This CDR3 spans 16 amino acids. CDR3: CASSLTQGQGRDTQYF. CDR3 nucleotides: TGTGCCAGCAGCTTAACGCAGGGTCAGGGCCGGGATACGCAGTATTTT.

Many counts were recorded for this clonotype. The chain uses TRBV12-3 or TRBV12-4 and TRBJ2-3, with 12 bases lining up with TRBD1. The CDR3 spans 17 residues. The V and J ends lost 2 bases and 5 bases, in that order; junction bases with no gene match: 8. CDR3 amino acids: CASSLMGQGALGDTQYF. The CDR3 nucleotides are TGTGCCAGCAGTTTAATGGGACAGGGGGCACTGGGAGATACGCAGTATTTT.

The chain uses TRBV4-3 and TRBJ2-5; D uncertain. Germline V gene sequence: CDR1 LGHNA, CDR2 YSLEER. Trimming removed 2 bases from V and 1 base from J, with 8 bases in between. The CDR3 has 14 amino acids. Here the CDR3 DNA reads TGCGCCAGCAGCCAAAGTGGCAGCCAAGAGACCCAGTACTTC. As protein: CASSQSGSQETQYF.

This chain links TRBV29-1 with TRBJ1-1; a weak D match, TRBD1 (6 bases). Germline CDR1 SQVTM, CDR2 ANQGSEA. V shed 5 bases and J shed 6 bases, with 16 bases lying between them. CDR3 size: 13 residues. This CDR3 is CSVSNREGAEAFF. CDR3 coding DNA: TGCAGCGTTTCGAACAGGGAGGGGGCTGAAGCTTTCTTT. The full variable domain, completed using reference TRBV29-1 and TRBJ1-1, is SAVISQKPSRDICQRGTSLTIQCQVDSQVTMMFWYRQQPGQSLTLIATANQGSEATYESGFVIDKFPISRPNLTFSTLTVSNMSPEDSSIYLCSVSNREGAEAFFGQGTRLTVV.

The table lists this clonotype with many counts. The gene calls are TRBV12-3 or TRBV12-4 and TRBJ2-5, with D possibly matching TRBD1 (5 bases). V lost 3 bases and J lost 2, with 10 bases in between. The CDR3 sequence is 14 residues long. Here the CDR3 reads CASSLIPGQETQYF. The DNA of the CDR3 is TGTGCCAGCAGTTTGATCCCAGGGCAAGAGACCCAGTACTTC.

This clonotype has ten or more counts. CDR3 DNA: TGCAGCGTTTGTTACCGGGACACGGATGAGCAGTACTTC. Translated: CSVCYRDTDEQYF. The chain uses TRBV29-1 and TRBJ2-7; tentative D call: TRBD1 (6 bases). CDR1 SQVTM and CDR2 ANQGSEA come from the germline V gene. V lost 5 bases to trimming and J lost 7 bases, with 18 bases between them. The CDR3 spans 13 residues.

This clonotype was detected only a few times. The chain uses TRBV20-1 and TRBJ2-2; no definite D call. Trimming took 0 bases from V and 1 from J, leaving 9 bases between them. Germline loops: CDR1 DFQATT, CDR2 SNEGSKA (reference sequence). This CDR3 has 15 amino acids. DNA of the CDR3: TGCAGTGCTAGAGATCTAGGGCGGAACACCGGGGAGCTGTTTTTT. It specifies CSARDLGRNTGELFF.

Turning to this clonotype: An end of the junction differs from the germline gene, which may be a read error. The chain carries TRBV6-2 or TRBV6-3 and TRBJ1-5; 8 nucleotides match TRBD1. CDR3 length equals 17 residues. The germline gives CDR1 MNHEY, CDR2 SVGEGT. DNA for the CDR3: TGTGCCAGCAGTTACGACAGGGGAGAGTTTAGCAGTCAGCCCCAGCATTTT. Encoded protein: CASSYDRGEFSSQPQHF.